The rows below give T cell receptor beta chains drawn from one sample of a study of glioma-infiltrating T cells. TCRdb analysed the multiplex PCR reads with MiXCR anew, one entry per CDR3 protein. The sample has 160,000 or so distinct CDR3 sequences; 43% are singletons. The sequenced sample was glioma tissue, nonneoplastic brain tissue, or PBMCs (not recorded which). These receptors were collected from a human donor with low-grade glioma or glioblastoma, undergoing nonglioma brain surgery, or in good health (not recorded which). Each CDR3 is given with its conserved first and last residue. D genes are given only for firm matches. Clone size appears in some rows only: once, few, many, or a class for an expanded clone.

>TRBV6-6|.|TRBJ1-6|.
CASSYLTGNSNSSLNF
TGTGCCAGCAGTTACCTGACAGGAAATTCCAATTCATCCCTCAACTTT
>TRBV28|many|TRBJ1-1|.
CASSFEGRTEAFF
TGTGCCAGCAGTTTTGAGGGTAGGACTGAAGCTTTCTTT
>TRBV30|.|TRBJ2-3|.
CAWSGATGIHTDTQYF
TGTGCCTGGAGTGGCGCCACAGGGATTCACACAGATACGCAGTATTTT
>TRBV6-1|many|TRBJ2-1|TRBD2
CASRQRGLAVGNEQFF
TGTGCCAGCAGGCAGCGAGGACTAGCGGTTGGGAATGAGCAGTTCTTC
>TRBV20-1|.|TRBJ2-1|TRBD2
CSNPGLADNEQFF
TGCAGTAATCCGGGACTAGCGGACAATGAGCAGTTCTTC
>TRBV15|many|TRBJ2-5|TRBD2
CATSLPSGQRGQETQYF
TGTGCCACCAGCCTGCCAAGTGGGCAGCGGGGGCAAGAGACCCAGTACTTC
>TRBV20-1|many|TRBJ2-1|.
CSARKYRVTDYNEQFF
TGCAGTGCTAGGAAATACAGGGTGACGGACTACAATGAGCAGTTCTTC
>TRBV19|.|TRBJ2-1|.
CASSIAEWGEEFF
TGTGCCAGTAGTATAGCTGAATGGGGTGAGGAGTTCTTC
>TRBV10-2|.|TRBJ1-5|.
CASSEYRDQPQNF
TGCGCCAGCAGTGAGTACAGGGACCAGCCCCAGAATTTT
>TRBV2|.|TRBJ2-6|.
CASRLQGDSGANVLTF
TGTGCCAGCAGGTTACAGGGTGATTCTGGGGCCAACGTCCTGACTTTC
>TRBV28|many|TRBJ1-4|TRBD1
CASSPPQGARGEKLFF
TGTGCCAGCAGTCCCCCCCAGGGGGCTAGGGGGGAAAAACTGTTTTTT
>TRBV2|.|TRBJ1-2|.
CASSDLQNYGYTF
TGTGCCAGCAGTGATTTGCAAAACTATGGCTACACCTTC
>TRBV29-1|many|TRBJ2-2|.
CSVVLASTRELFF
TGCAGCGTTGTACTAGCTTCTACCCGGGAGCTGTTTTTT
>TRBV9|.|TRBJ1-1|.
CASSPREGEAFF
TGTGCCAGCAGCCCCCGGGAAGGTGAAGCTTTCTTT
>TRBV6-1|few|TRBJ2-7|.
CASSDPHSPGSSYEQYF
TGTGCCAGCAGTGATCCCCATAGTCCAGGAAGCTCCTACGAGCAGTACTTC
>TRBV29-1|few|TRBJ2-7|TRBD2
CSVSSGISGYEQYF
TGCAGCGTGTCTAGCGGGATCTCAGGCTACGAGCAGTACTTC